This T cell receptor (beta chain) was captured by sequencing in a study of blood T cell repertoires in COVID-19. Turning to the study itself: PBMCs, B-cell-depleted T cells, or T cells provided the cDNA or gDNA that made up the material.

In germline, CDR1 is KGHDR, CDR2 SFDVKD. The CDR3 is 17 residues long. The trim removed 4 bases at V and 2 bases at J, leaving 10 bases unmatched. Profiled with immunoSEQ multiplex PCR; TCRdb holds only in-frame clones, not every one. The sample contains fewer than 350,000 clones, about 89% of which appear only once. Participants, about 18 to 90 years old, spanned 25 or so US areas. Recovered Cohort 3 donors showed two negative PCRs, clearance, or symptom resolution. The sample consisted of PBMCs or T cells enriched from blood (not recorded which). The TCR originated in a woman aged 40 to 50 who had recovered from COVID-19. This chain links TRBV24-1 with TRBJ2-3; 8 bases are shared with TRBD2. The CDR3 loop is CATSDPGLAPDTDTQYF. The CDR3 DNA reads as TGTGCCACCAGTGACCCCGGACTAGCACCAGACACAGATACGCAGTATTTT.